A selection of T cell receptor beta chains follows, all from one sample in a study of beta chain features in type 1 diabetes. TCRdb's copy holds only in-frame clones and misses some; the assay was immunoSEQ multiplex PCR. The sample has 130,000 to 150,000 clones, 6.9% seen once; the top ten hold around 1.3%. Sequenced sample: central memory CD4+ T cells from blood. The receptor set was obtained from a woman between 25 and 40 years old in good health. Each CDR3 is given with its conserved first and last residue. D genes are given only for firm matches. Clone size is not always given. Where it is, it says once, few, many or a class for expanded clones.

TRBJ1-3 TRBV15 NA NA TGTGCCACCAGCAGAGGCGAAGGGGCTGGAAACACCATATATTTT CATSRGEGAGNTIYF
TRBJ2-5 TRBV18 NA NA TGTGCCAGCTCACCACCTGGGGGCAGACAAGAGACCCAGTACTTC CASSPPGGRQETQYF
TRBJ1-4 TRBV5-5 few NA TGTGCCAGCAGCCCAACCGGGACTCGCGAAAAACTGTTTTTT CASSPTGTREKLFF
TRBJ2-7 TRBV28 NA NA TGTGCCAGCAGAAAGGGGTCACCAACCTACGAGCAGTACTTC CASRKGSPTYEQYF
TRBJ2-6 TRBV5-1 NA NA TGCGCCAGCAGCTTACAGACCGGCTCTGGGGCCAACGTCCTGACTTTC CASSLQTGSGANVLTF
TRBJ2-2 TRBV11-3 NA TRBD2 TGTGCCAGCAGCCCGGGACTAGCGAGTCTCACCGGGGAGCTGTTTTTT CASSPGLASLTGELFF
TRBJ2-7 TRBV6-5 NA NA TGTGCCAGCAGTTTACCTACAGACGAGCAGTACTTC CASSLPTDEQYF
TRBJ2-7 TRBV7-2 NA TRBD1 TGTGCCAGCAGCTTAGATCAGGGGACAGGGGCACCCGAGCAGTACTTC CASSLDQGTGAPEQYF
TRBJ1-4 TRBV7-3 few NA TGTGCCAGCAGCTTAGGCAGTGCAACTAATGAAAAACTGTTTTTT CASSLGSATNEKLFF
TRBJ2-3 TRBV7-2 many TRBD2 TGTGCCAGCAGCTTAAGGCGGGAGCGCACAGATACGCAGTATTTT CASSLRRERTDTQYF
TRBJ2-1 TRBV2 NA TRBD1 TGTGCCAGCAGTGACAGGGGGCAGTGGGAGCAGTTCTTC CASSDRGQWEQFF
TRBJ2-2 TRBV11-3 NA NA TGTGCCAGCAGCCGACAGCGCAACACCGGGGAGCTGTTTTTT CASSRQRNTGELFF
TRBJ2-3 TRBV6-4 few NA TGTGCCAGCAGTAAAAACCCCAGCGGGTCGGTCACAGATACGCAGTATTTT CASSKNPSGSVTDTQYF
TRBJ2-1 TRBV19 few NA TGTGCCAGTAGTTCAAGGGAGAGCTCCTACAATGAGCAGTTCTTC CASSSRESSYNEQFF
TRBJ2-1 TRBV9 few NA TGTGCCAGCAGCGCAGATCAGTGGTGGAGTGAGCAGTTCTTC CASSADQWWSEQFF
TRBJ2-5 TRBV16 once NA TGTGCCAGCAGCCAACCTCACACGGGACTCATGCAAGAGACCCAGTACTTC CASSQPHTGLMQETQYF
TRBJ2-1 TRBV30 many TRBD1 TGTGCCTGGAACACCGGGACAGGGGGTAATGAGCAGTTCTTC CAWNTGTGGNEQFF
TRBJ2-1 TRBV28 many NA TGTGCCAGCAGTTTTGACACCTACAATGAGCAGTTCTTC CASSFDTYNEQFF
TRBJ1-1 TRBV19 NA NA TGTGCCAGCCAGATCGCCAGCGAACTGAACACTGAAGCTTTCTTT CASQIASELNTEAFF
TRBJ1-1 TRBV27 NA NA TGTGCCAGCAGTTCCCAGACAGGTCATGTCACTGAAGCTTTCTTT CASSSQTGHVTEAFF
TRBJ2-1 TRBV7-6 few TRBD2 TGTGCCAGCAGCTTAGAGGTGTCCGGGACTAGCGGATACAATGAGCAGTTCTTC CASSLEVSGTSGYNEQFF
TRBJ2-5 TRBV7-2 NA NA TGTGCCAGCAGCTTAGAGGCGGGGCAAGAGACCCAGTACTTC CASSLEAGQETQYF
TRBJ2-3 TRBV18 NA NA TGTGCCAGCTCACCAAGGACAACCGTCACAGATACGCAGTATTTT CASSPRTTVTDTQYF
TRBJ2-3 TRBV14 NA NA TGTGCCAGCAGCCAAGTCAGGGGACGGGGCCCCACAGATACGCAGTATTTT CASSQVRGRGPTDTQYF
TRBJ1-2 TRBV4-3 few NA TGCGCCAGCAGCCAAGATGCGAGAGGGCTCAACTATGGCTACACCTTC CASSQDARGLNYGYTF
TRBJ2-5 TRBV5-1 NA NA TGCGCCAGCAGCTTGCCTGGGGCGGAGACCCAGTACTTC CASSLPGAETQYF
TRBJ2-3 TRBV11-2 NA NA TGTGCCAGCAGCTTGGGACACAGCACAGATACGCAGTATTTT CASSLGHSTDTQYF
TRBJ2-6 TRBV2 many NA TGTGCCAGCGGTCAGGGTTCCGGGGCCAACGTCCTGACTTTC CASGQGSGANVLTF
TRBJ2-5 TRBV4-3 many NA TGCGCCAGCAGCCAACGGCGGGTCGAGGGAGAGACCCAGTACTTC CASSQRRVEGETQYF
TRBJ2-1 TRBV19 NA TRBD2 TGTGCCAGTAGTATTGGGACTAACAGCAATGAGCAGTTCTTC CASSIGTNSNEQFF
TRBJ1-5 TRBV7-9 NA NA TGTGCCAGCAGCTTACGGGGTCAGCCCCAGCATTTT CASSLRGQPQHF
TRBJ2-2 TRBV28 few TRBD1 TGTGCCAGCAGGGAACAGGGGCCCGGGGAGCTGTTTTTT CASREQGPGELFF
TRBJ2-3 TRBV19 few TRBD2 TGTGCCAGTAGCAGTGGACTAGCGGGAGTAAACACAGATACGCAGTATTTT CASSSGLAGVNTDTQYF
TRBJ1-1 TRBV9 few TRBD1 TGTGCCAGCAGTCTCAACCAGGGACCCGACAGGGGGACTTTCTTT CASSLNQGPDRGTFF
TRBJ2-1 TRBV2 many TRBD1 TGTGCCAGCAGTGGACAGGGGGCGGCTGAGCAGTTCTTC CASSGQGAAEQFF
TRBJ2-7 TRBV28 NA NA TGTGCCAGCAGACGGTCCCAACCGCCCTACGAGCAGTACTTC CASRRSQPPYEQYF
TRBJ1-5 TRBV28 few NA TGTGCCAGCAGCGTCACTCTTCATCAGCCCCAGCATTTT CASSVTLHQPQHF
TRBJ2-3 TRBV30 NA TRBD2 TGTGCCTGGAGTCGCCGGGCTAGCGGGAAAGATACGCAGTATTTT CAWSRRASGKDTQYF
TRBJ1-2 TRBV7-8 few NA TGTGCCAGCAGCCCAGACGCCGGACTCTATGGCTACACCTTC CASSPDAGLYGYTF
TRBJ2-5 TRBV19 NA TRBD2 TGTGCCAGTAGTATCCGGGACTATCAAGAGACCCAGTACTTC CASSIRDYQETQYF
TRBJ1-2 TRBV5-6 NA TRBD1 TGTGCCAGCAGCCGTAGACCGGGACAGGGGGACTATGGCTACACCTTC CASSRRPGQGDYGYTF
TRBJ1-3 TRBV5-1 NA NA TGCGCCAGCAGCTTGGGGGCGACTGGAAACACCATATATTTT CASSLGATGNTIYF
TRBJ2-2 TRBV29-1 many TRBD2 TGCAGCGTCCGACTAGCGGGAGGGCCCGGGGAGCTGTTTTTT CSVRLAGGPGELFF
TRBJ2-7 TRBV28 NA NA TGTGCCAGCAGCACCCTAGGAGGAAAAATTTACGAGCAGTACTTC CASSTLGGKIYEQYF
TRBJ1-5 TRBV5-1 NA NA TGCGCCAGCAGCCCCACGACAGATCAGCCCCAGCATTTT CASSPTTDQPQHF
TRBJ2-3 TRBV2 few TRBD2 TGTGCCAGCAGTGGTGGGGGGGGCACAGATACGCAGTATTTT CASSGGGGTDTQYF
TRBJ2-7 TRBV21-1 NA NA TGTGCCAGCAGCAAAGCTGGACAGGGGCTGACCGAGCAGTACTTC CASSKAGQGLTEQYF
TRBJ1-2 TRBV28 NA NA TGTGCCAGCAGTCCCGGACAAGACTATGGCTACACCTTC CASSPGQDYGYTF
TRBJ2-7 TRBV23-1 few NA TGCGCCAGCAGTCATATCCACGAGCAGTACTTC CASSHIHEQYF
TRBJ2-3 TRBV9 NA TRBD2 TGTGCCAGCAGCGCGATAGCGGGATCTGGCACAGATACGCAGTATTTT CASSAIAGSGTDTQYF
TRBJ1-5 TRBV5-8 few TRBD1 TGTGCCAGCAGCTTGGGACAGGGGGTACGGCAGCCCCAGCATTTT CASSLGQGVRQPQHF
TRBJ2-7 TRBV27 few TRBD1 TGTGCCAGCAGTTTCGGGACAGGGGGCCTGGGCTACGAGCAGTACTTC CASSFGTGGLGYEQYF
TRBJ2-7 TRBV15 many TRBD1 TGTGCCACCAGCAGAGATCGAATAGGACAGGGACCGTCCGAGCAGTACTTC CATSRDRIGQGPSEQYF
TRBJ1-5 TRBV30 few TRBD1 TGTGCCTGGACCACGGGACAGAGCAATCAGCCCCAGCATTTT CAWTTGQSNQPQHF
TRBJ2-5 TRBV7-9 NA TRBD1 TGTGCCAGCAGCTTCCGGACAGGGGGCAAGGAGACCCAGTACTTC CASSFRTGGKETQYF
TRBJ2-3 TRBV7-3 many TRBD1 TGTGCCAGCAGCCGGGGACAGATGGGTACAGATACGCAGTATTTT CASSRGQMGTDTQYF
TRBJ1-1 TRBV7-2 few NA TGTGCCAGCAGCTTAGGTGTAGGGGCTGAAGCTTTCTTT CASSLGVGAEAFF